The TCR beta chain described here comes from a study of cytomegalovirus exposure and HLA in healthy donors. Overall study context: Researchers found that just over 80% of 300 to 450 genotyped donors fell within the Caucasian-associated ancestry cluster.

V was trimmed by 5 bases and J by 3 bases, leaving 11 bases between them. Germline V CDR1 and CDR2: MNHNY, SVGAGI (reference sequence). There are 13 residues in the CDR3. The primer mix had 60 Vbeta and 13 Jbeta primers. Clones were read by immunoSEQ multiplex PCR, and TCRdb kept only the in-frame ones, dropping some. This table has roughly 150,000 clones, roughly 76% appearing once. Broader study findings: The authors judged a highly shared variant cluster likely a sequencing artifact. Later analysis identified over 15,000 TCR beta sequences associated with HLA alleles, using a false discovery rate threshold of 0.05.

To note about this clone: The antigen remains unidentified.

V and J are TRBV6-6 and TRBJ2-7; D is unresolved. The sequence came from a male donor in good health and CMV-seronegative. Sequencing was carried out using PBMCs. CDR3 nucleotide sequence: TGTGCCAGCAGTGGAAGTAGAGGCTACGAGCAGTACTTC. This codes for CASSGSRGYEQYF.